This T cell receptor beta chain was profiled in a study of cytotoxic CD8 clonotypes in ibrutinib-treated CLL. This CDR3 contains 16 residues. Trimming took 1 base from V and 0 from J, leaving 11 bases between them. In germline, CDR1 is MRHNA, CDR2 SNTAGT. Assay: immunoSEQ multiplex PCR; the TCRdb copy retains only in-frame clones and omits some. The sample lists 300,000 to 350,000 clones, about 80% occurring once. Sequenced here: PBMCs, sampled before ibrutinib treatment. The chain has TRBV6-4 and TRBJ2-3, with D perhaps TRBD1 (6 bases). This clonotype originated in a human donor with chronic lymphocytic leukemia. The CDR3 DNA reads as TGTGCCAGCAGTGACTTTGGGACACCAAGCACAGATACGCAGTATTTT. Encoded protein: CASSDFGTPSTDTQYF.